This TCR beta chain was observed in a study of cytomegalovirus exposure and HLA in healthy donors (dated by TCRdb to 2016 to 2017). Describing the broader study: An earlier analysis of about 560 of the donors reported 276 Gb of sequence data and about 120 million unique TCR beta sequences obtained from around 170 million T cells. Among roughly 400 genotyped donors of the cohort, an average of around 240,000 unique TCR beta nucleotide sequences was sequenced per donor, of which 15% to 20% were non-productive. Donor age, sex, ethnicity and CMV serostatus were collected together with the repertoire data. Genome-wide SNP genotypes for about 55% of the roughly 670 donors were used in a later genetic analysis, which treated that subset as a discovery cohort. Every discovery cohort repertoire had been produced on one sequencing platform. An early release covering roughly 580 HLA-typed donors comprised approximately 300 gigabases of sequencing data and around 86 million unique TCR sequences. Besides the first cohort of some 670 subjects, a separate validation cohort made up of some 110 different subjects was used. Of the 300 to 400 genotyped donors, about 80% fell in the genetic ancestry cluster associated with self-reported Caucasian donors. Rather than using new phenotypic data, the later analysis identified candidate immune exposures from TCR beta sequences and from how often those sequences occurred across donors. Roughly 5 DR-DQ haplotypes were treated as single units for association and clustering because of strong linkage in the cohort. Typing coverage varied by locus: roughly 629-630 donors for A, B, C, DRB1 and DQB1; approximately 500 for DQA1; some 610 for DPA1; 450 to 480 for DPB1. The aim of the study was to test whether cataloging public T cell receptors could identify signatures of past pathogen exposure. An earlier analysis of 587 of the donors used high-throughput TCR beta sequencing to judge whether each TCR beta V gene segment behaved as functional or pseudogenic. HLA typing covered class I and class II loci at four-digit resolution. Using immunosequencing, the study profiled T cell repertoires from fewer than 700 subjects and related those repertoires to cytomegalovirus serostatus. The study combined high-throughput TCR immunosequencing, statistical association of individual TCRs with disease status, and machine learning to predict cytomegalovirus infection status. A later analysis re-examined previously published TCR beta repertoires from about 700 donors and added high-resolution HLA genotyping to investigate patterns of TCR occurrence. The investigation overall reported the following: A few of the identified cytomegalovirus-associated TCR beta chains were confirmed in vitro to be specific for cytomegalovirus antigens. Because counts were too low, roughly 16 rarely observed V segments, including chromosome 9 orphons, were excluded from the earlier analysis of fewer than 650 of the donors. Assigning TCR associations to individual alleles was difficult when HLA alleles, especially DR and DQ, strongly co-occurred. V-gene and J-gene trimming of TCR beta chains was associated with a missense DCLRE1C variant in a later genetic analysis, and the association was replicated in an independent cohort. The cohort was sequenced for TCR beta chains only, and without alpha or paired-chain data the features that could be detected were limited. Compared with equally common non-associated chains, HLA-associated TCR beta chains in a later analysis were more clonally expanded and had lower generation probabilities. A cluster of highly shared sequence variants was judged likely to be a technical artifact of the sequencing pipeline. Because HLA typing was unavailable for some donors at each locus, only the typed subset was used in association tests. A further reported finding was that TCR beta sequences accurately predicted the HLA-A and HLA-B alleles for most subjects in the first cohort. Sequencing depth was assumed to be roughly uniform across donors in the presence/absence analyses, though that assumption may not hold. According to a later genetic analysis, donors in an Asian-associated ancestry cluster had fewer N-insertions in productive TCRs than the roughly 670-donor mean. Immune exposure information for the cohort was limited to CMV serostatus. According to the authors, the approach could potentially be generalized to other disease states and immunological phenotypes. In the study, 150 to 200 TCR beta chains were listed as associated with cytomegalovirus. Several of the top co-occurrence clusters appeared to be linked to parvovirus B19, influenza, CMV and Epstein-Barr virus, according to a later analysis. In a later analysis, the rate of TCR association differed among HLA loci, with DRB1 alleles having the most associated TCRs and HLA-C alleles having the fewest. Broadly in line with IMGT annotations, most TCR beta V segments showed up in productive rearrangements about 90% or about 30% of the time in an earlier analysis of approximately 600 of the donors. Some IMGT-functional V segments, including TRBV6-2 and TRBV6-3, could not be told apart with the 87-base-pair reads, so those segments were excluded. A later analysis associated 16,951 TCR beta sequences with specific HLA alleles at a false discovery rate of 0.05. In both the original and validation cohorts, the classifier was reported to diagnose cytomegalovirus status with high specificity and sensitivity. According to a later analysis, most CMV-associated TCR beta chains appeared to be HLA-restricted, and the HLA associations seemed to be driven largely by CMV exposure. Linkage disequilibrium might explain the correlated functional status among segregating V segments, but an unknown experimental factor could not be excluded. Across donors, most TCR sequences were observed very rarely, whereas some public TCRs were present in many individuals.

Comment on this clone: Its antigen remains unidentified. No base-level quality is on record; no much larger clone is a single base apart.

Library preparation was by the immunoSEQ multiplex PCR assay. The multiplex PCR relied on a mix of 60 forward primers for TCR Vbeta segments and 13 reverse primers for TCR Jbeta segments. Amplification of the CDR3 region of rearranged TCR beta genes was performed with a multiplex PCR assay on genomic DNA. Amplified TCR beta libraries were sequenced as 87-base-pair reads on the Illumina HiSeq System. Per the original workflow: A later analysis tallied tens of millions of unique TCR beta chains across the 666 repertoires, and around 10 million of those chains were shared by two or more donors. A nearest-neighbor algorithm error-corrected the raw reads and collapsed the reads into unique sequences, merging closely related sequences to remove PCR and sequencing errors. V, D and J gene segments were assigned by aligning CDR3 sequences to IMGT reference sequences. Each retained sequence needed at least a six-nucleotide match to both a V gene segment and a J gene segment. Rearrangements were called productive when the CDR3 lacked stop codons and stayed in frame with V and J; all others were non-productive. Following IMGT convention, CDR3 was defined as the stretch from the second conserved V-encoded cysteine up to the conserved J-encoded phenylalanine. The earlier analysis of fewer than 750 of the donors excluded sequences that lacked an unambiguous match to a single V gene segment. In an earlier analysis of approximately 500 of the donors, a V segment was called functional when productive rearrangements were above 56.7%, and segregating when the standard deviation between donors exceeded 5%. To diagnose cytomegalovirus status from the catalog of TCR beta chain sequences, a statistical classification framework was built. In a later analysis, V and J genes were assigned by comparing TCR nucleotide sequences against IMGT/GENE-DB human TR gene sequences. A later analysis assigned CDR3 sequences and most-parsimonious VDJ recombination scenarios with the TCRdist pipeline. A later analysis defined each TCR beta chain by its CDR3 amino acid sequence plus V-gene family, and excluded reads lacking a unique V-gene family. As a way to deal with suspected cross-contamination and a sequencing artifact, a later analysis dropped more than 500 nucleotide sequences that were highly shared and had low generation probability. In a later analysis, a clonal expansion index was calculated for each public chain from normalized within-repertoire ranks of inferred template counts. A later analysis computed generation probabilities with a VDJ recombination model fitted to out-of-frame rearrangements, and checked the results against IGoR. Hypergeometric tests were used in a later analysis to score TCR-TCR, TCR-HLA and TCR-CMV co-occurrence, with a repertoire-size bias correction applied to the TCR pairs. A later analysis estimated false discovery rates by permuting HLA or CMV assignments 20 times. In a later analysis, co-occurring TCRs were grouped with DBSCAN, and TCRdist sequence similarity was added when clustering was performed within HLA-allele-positive subsets. Repertoires with fewer than 30,000 or more than 120,000 public chains, plus five repertoires with anomalous nucleotide sharing, were excluded from co-occurrence clustering. The table comes from immuneACCESS by way of TCRdb, which keeps in-frame sequences with V and J called. Part of the clones is missing from these tables; in studies checked, under half for an unresolved V gene and the rest for unknown reasons. V, J and clone size are those of that table, while D and trimming were read from the DNA. The sample table shows some 170,000 clones, and about 71% are seen once. The ten top clones hold 2.5% to 3% of the sample.

The cohort consisted of 670 or so healthy bone marrow donors. All cohort members were sampled while nominally healthy, although unrecorded immune exposures were likely present. The donor tested CMV seronegative, placing the donor among the 350 or so seronegative members of the cohort. A peripheral blood sample was provided by each donor, and peripheral blood mononuclear cells were used for TCR beta sequencing. The Qiagen DNeasy Blood Extraction Kit was used to extract genomic DNA from the blood cell samples. The CDR3 sequence holds 13 residues, the cysteine and phenylalanine included. Left in the record is the CDR3 DNA by itself, 39 bases read in frame from the first base. Looking up the germline V gene yields CDR1 WSHSY and CDR2 SAAADI. Compared with germline, V lacks 3 bases and J lacks 3 bases; bases without a gene match: 2.

This sequence originates from a woman aged 25 to 39 in good health and CMV-seronegative. Sample: PBMCs. The rearranged segments are TRBV10-2 and TRBJ2-7; 7 bases in the junction line up with TRBD1. The CDR3 loop reads CASSDYRGYEQYF. The DNA sequence reads TGCGCCAGCAGTGACTACAGGGGCTACGAGCAGTACTTC.